This TCR beta chain emerged from a study of T cell responses to AZD1222 COVID-19 vaccine. Study-wide results and limits: Spike was spanned by vaccine-associated CD4 TCRs, with dominance at 160-218 and 743-854.

The assay was immunoSEQ multiplex PCR, and TCRdb's table has in-frame clones only and misses some. This table has 85,000 to 120,000 clones, roughly 88% appearing once. This clone was found once. Antigen specificity is unknown. Germline-derived CDR1 and CDR2 are LNHDA and SQIVND (reference sequence). The CDR3 covers 15 residues. The V and J ends lost 5 bases and 2 bases, in that order; junction bases with no gene match: 4. The chain employs TRBV19 and TRBJ2-1; 9 bases are a match to TRBD1. The source was peripheral blood, collected 28 days after the second AZD1222 dose. The source is an adult who received the AZD1222 COVID-19 vaccine. CDR3 DNA sequence: TGTGCCAGTAGTTCGACAGGGGGGGCCTACAATGAGCAGTTCTTC. Its translation is CASSSTGGAYNEQFF.